These T cell receptor beta chains were read from a single sample in a study of T-cell reconstitution after alpha-beta-depleted transplantation in children. TCRdb re-called the PCR reads with MiXCR, one entry per CDR3 protein. The data show 250,000 to 300,000 distinct CDR3 sequences, with 9.9% seen just once and roughly a tenth held by the top ten. The specimen comprised PBMCs from the stem cell graft donor, sampled from the stem cell graft. The receptors derive from a human donor who donated a stem cell graft to a child with SCID. Each CDR3 is given with its conserved first and last residue. D genes are given only for firm matches. Expanded clones are given a class, and other clones once, few, many or no size at all.

j_gene: TRBJ2-7; abundance: many; d_gene: .; v_gene: TRBV7-9; CDR3aa: CASGGRGYEQYF; CDR3nt: TGTGCCAGCGGCGGCAGGGGCTACGAGCAGTACTTC
j_gene: TRBJ2-1; abundance: few; d_gene: .; v_gene: TRBV6-1; CDR3aa: CASRIRDGLPGEQFF; CDR3nt: TGTGCCAGCAGGATCCGGGACGGACTTCCTGGTGAGCAGTTCTTC
j_gene: TRBJ1-2; abundance: many; d_gene: .; v_gene: TRBV10-3; CDR3aa: CAISGDYGYTF; CDR3nt: TGTGCCATCAGTGGTGACTATGGCTACACCTTC
j_gene: TRBJ2-5; abundance: few; d_gene: TRBD2; v_gene: TRBV20-1; CDR3aa: CSAQKAGVETQYF; CDR3nt: TGCAGTGCTCAGAAAGCGGGGGTGGAGACCCAGTACTTC
j_gene: TRBJ2-1; abundance: .; d_gene: TRBD2; v_gene: TRBV10-2; CDR3aa: CASRRAVAGGDEQFF; CDR3nt: TGCGCCAGCCGACGGGCGGTAGCGGGGGGAGATGAGCAGTTCTTC
j_gene: TRBJ1-5; abundance: few; d_gene: .; v_gene: TRBV27; CDR3aa: CASSPQGFNQPQHF; CDR3nt: TGTGCCAGCAGTCCCCAAGGGTTCAATCAGCCCCAGCATTTT
j_gene: TRBJ1-2; abundance: .; d_gene: .; v_gene: TRBV11-2; CDR3aa: CASSPQVVLGYTF; CDR3nt: TGTGCCAGCAGCCCCCAGGTGGTTTTGGGCTACACCTTC
j_gene: TRBJ1-3; abundance: few; d_gene: .; v_gene: TRBV5-5; CDR3aa: CASSYDPSSGNTIYF; CDR3nt: TGTGCCAGCAGTTACGACCCGAGCTCTGGAAACACCATATATTTT
j_gene: TRBJ2-3; abundance: few; d_gene: .; v_gene: TRBV5-1; CDR3aa: CASIQGSSTDTQYF; CDR3nt: TGCGCCAGCATTCAGGGGAGTAGCACAGATACGCAGTATTTT
j_gene: TRBJ2-7; abundance: .; d_gene: TRBD1; v_gene: TRBV12-3/TRBV12-4; CDR3aa: CASSLSAGGDEQYF; CDR3nt: TGTGCCAGCAGTTTAAGTGCAGGGGGCGACGAGCAGTACTTC
j_gene: TRBJ2-1; abundance: many; d_gene: TRBD1; v_gene: TRBV14; CDR3aa: CASSQEPGGSYNEQFF; CDR3nt: TGTGCCAGCAGCCAAGAACCAGGGGGCTCCTACAATGAGCAGTTCTTC
j_gene: TRBJ1-1; abundance: many; d_gene: .; v_gene: TRBV2; CDR3aa: CASSEARTGLNTEAFF; CDR3nt: TGTGCCAGCAGTGAAGCAAGAACAGGACTGAACACTGAAGCTTTCTTT
j_gene: TRBJ1-6; abundance: .; d_gene: .; v_gene: TRBV12-3/TRBV12-4; CDR3aa: CASSPTGTRSRPLHF; CDR3nt: TGTGCCAGCAGTCCAACCGGGACACGGAGTAGACCCCTCCACTTT
j_gene: TRBJ1-1; abundance: .; d_gene: .; v_gene: TRBV5-1; CDR3aa: CASSLAPTSNTEAFF; CDR3nt: TGCGCCAGCAGCTTGGCACCCACCTCGAACACTGAAGCTTTCTTT
j_gene: TRBJ2-1; abundance: many; d_gene: TRBD1; v_gene: TRBV29-1; CDR3aa: CSVEGGVGQGYNEQFF; CDR3nt: TGCAGCGTTGAAGGCGGGGTGGGACAGGGGTACAATGAGCAGTTCTTC
j_gene: TRBJ2-1; abundance: many; d_gene: .; v_gene: TRBV7-8; CDR3aa: CASSLGQPYNEQFF; CDR3nt: TGTGCCAGCAGCTTAGGTCAGCCTTACAATGAGCAGTTCTTC
j_gene: TRBJ2-3; abundance: .; d_gene: TRBD2; v_gene: TRBV7-2; CDR3aa: CASSPLAGGRADTQYF; CDR3nt: TGTGCCAGCAGCCCTTTAGCGGGGGGGCGGGCAGATACGCAGTATTTT
j_gene: TRBJ1-1; abundance: many; d_gene: TRBD1; v_gene: TRBV10-3; CDR3aa: CAIRAGGEGTEAFF; CDR3nt: TGTGCCATCAGGGCAGGGGGCGAGGGCACTGAAGCTTTCTTT
j_gene: TRBJ2-7; abundance: many; d_gene: .; v_gene: TRBV10-2; CDR3aa: CASSESGEDEQYF; CDR3nt: TGCGCCAGCAGTGAATCAGGGGAGGACGAGCAGTACTTC
j_gene: TRBJ2-5; abundance: few; d_gene: .; v_gene: TRBV7-9; CDR3aa: CASSRGGTQETQYF; CDR3nt: TGTGCCAGCAGCAGAGGGGGGACTCAAGAGACCCAGTACTTC
j_gene: TRBJ2-7; abundance: .; d_gene: .; v_gene: TRBV21-1; CDR3aa: CASSSEGTRSYEQYF; CDR3nt: TGTGCCAGCAGCAGCGAGGGAACGAGATCCTACGAGCAGTACTTC
j_gene: TRBJ2-6; abundance: .; d_gene: .; v_gene: TRBV6-1; CDR3aa: CASRTRGPSGANVLTF; CDR3nt: TGTGCCAGCAGGACCAGGGGCCCCTCTGGGGCCAACGTCCTGACTTTC
j_gene: TRBJ2-4; abundance: few; d_gene: .; v_gene: TRBV29-1; CDR3aa: CSVGGEPSGNIQYF; CDR3nt: TGCAGCGTTGGTGGGGAACCGTCAGGGAACATTCAGTACTTC
j_gene: TRBJ2-1; abundance: .; d_gene: .; v_gene: TRBV5-1; CDR3aa: CASSPRAARGPNLEQFF; CDR3nt: TGCGCCAGCAGCCCCCGAGCCGCAAGAGGGCCCAATCTGGAGCAGTTCTTC
j_gene: TRBJ1-2; abundance: .; d_gene: TRBD1; v_gene: TRBV12-3/TRBV12-4; CDR3aa: CASRTGKGYTF; CDR3nt: TGTGCCAGCAGGACAGGGAAGGGCTACACCTTC
j_gene: TRBJ2-3; abundance: .; d_gene: TRBD2; v_gene: TRBV20-1; CDR3aa: CSARPLAVPDTQYF; CDR3nt: TGCAGTGCTAGACCACTAGCGGTGCCAGATACGCAGTATTTT
j_gene: TRBJ2-3; abundance: .; d_gene: .; v_gene: TRBV19; CDR3aa: CASRPSGTDTQYF; CDR3nt: TGTGCCAGTAGACCTTCGGGCACAGATACGCAGTATTTT
j_gene: TRBJ2-1; abundance: few; d_gene: TRBD1; v_gene: TRBV5-1; CDR3aa: CASSLLTGVNNEQFF; CDR3nt: TGCGCCAGCAGCTTGCTGACAGGGGTAAACAATGAGCAGTTCTTC
j_gene: TRBJ2-2; abundance: few; d_gene: .; v_gene: TRBV12-3/TRBV12-4; CDR3aa: CASTDLGDANTGELFF; CDR3nt: TGTGCCAGCACCGACTTGGGCGATGCGAACACCGGGGAGCTGTTTTTT
j_gene: TRBJ1-2; abundance: many; d_gene: .; v_gene: TRBV20-1; CDR3aa: CSARGEGGDSGYTF; CDR3nt: TGCAGTGCTAGAGGTGAAGGTGGGGACTCTGGCTACACCTTC
j_gene: TRBJ2-3; abundance: .; d_gene: TRBD1; v_gene: TRBV7-8; CDR3aa: CASSQGTGVDTQYF; CDR3nt: TGTGCCAGCAGCCAAGGGACAGGGGTCGATACGCAGTATTTT
j_gene: TRBJ2-3; abundance: few; d_gene: TRBD2; v_gene: TRBV2; CDR3aa: CASSTSGGSTQYF; CDR3nt: TGTGCCAGCAGTACTAGCGGGGGGTCTACGCAGTATTTT
j_gene: TRBJ2-1; abundance: many; d_gene: .; v_gene: TRBV18; CDR3aa: CASSRDRYNEQFF; CDR3nt: TGTGCCAGCTCACGGGACCGATACAATGAGCAGTTCTTC
j_gene: TRBJ1-1; abundance: .; d_gene: TRBD1; v_gene: TRBV20-1; CDR3aa: CSAILNPDRVGGEAFF; CDR3nt: TGCAGTGCTATCCTCAATCCGGACAGGGTCGGTGGTGAAGCTTTCTTT
j_gene: TRBJ2-2; abundance: .; d_gene: .; v_gene: TRBV7-8; CDR3aa: CASSPTGSAGELFF; CDR3nt: TGTGCCAGCAGCCCTACAGGGTCCGCCGGGGAGCTGTTTTTT
j_gene: TRBJ2-5; abundance: .; d_gene: TRBD2; v_gene: TRBV13; CDR3aa: CASSPGTSGGRQDF; CDR3nt: TGTGCCAGCAGCCCCGGGACTAGCGGAGGCCGGCAAGACTTC
j_gene: TRBJ2-7; abundance: .; d_gene: .; v_gene: TRBV18; CDR3aa: CASSPYGPAVSEQYF; CDR3nt: TGTGCCAGCTCACCATATGGTCCGGCCGTATCGGAGCAGTACTTC